This T cell receptor (beta chain) comes out of a study of OX40 agonist ivuxolimab in advanced cancers. Across the study: With ivuxolimab, an agonistic anti-OX40 (CD134) antibody, patients were treated. Past anti-PD-1, anti-PD-L1 or anti-CTLA-4 therapy was accepted, and roughly 38% had received some. Notes on the study in general: CD8+ T cells showed, on average, more clonal expansion than CD4+ cells. The specificity for antigen of the expanded peripheral T cells was not determined.

The CDR3 sequence is 14 residues long. V lost 8 bases, J lost 5 bases, and 17 bases lay in between. The V gene's germline CDR1 is KGHSH and CDR2 LQKENI. Repertoires were generated with immunoSEQ multiplex PCR, while TCRdb's copy carries only in-frame clones and drops some. In the table there are about 35,000 clones, about 90% of which are singletons. On this clone itself: The antigen remains unidentified.

Sequenced material: CD4+ or CD8+ T cells sorted from blood, taken in a trial of the OX40 agonist ivuxolimab. The sequence was collected from an adult with an advanced solid tumor such as melanoma, head and neck, liver or kidney cancer. The V and J genes are TRBV18 and TRBJ2-3; D gene unclear. The DNA of the CDR3 is TGTGCCAGCCGATCCAGAGGTTTGGTAGATACGCAGTATTTT. Translating gives CASRSRGLVDTQYF.